The following is a T cell receptor (beta chain) sequence with its context. Its antigen is undetermined. Libraries used 5'RACE template switching adding universal primer site and UMIs. TCRdb reanalyzed the 5' RACE reads, giving one entry per CDR3 protein sequence and no DNA. This sample carries roughly 430,000 distinct CDR3 sequences, with less than 7.5% going to the ten biggest clones. The data stem from a study of T cells expressing NK-cell markers. Study in general: Sorted CD3+CD56-NKG2C+, CD3+CD56+NKG2C+ and CD3+CD56+NKG2C- T cells supplied the TCR beta repertoires.

Study findings and constraints: Whether the expanded NKG2C+ T cell clones recognized HCMV remained unclear.

The CDR3 contains 13 residues. Per germline, CDR1 SGHTA and CDR2 FQGNSA. The clonotype originates from a woman aged 18-70 years in good health. The sequencing sample was made of blood T cells: a sorted CD56 or NKG2C T cell subset, CD4+ or CD8+ T cells, or bulk PBMC T cells (not recorded which). This chain connects TRBV7-2 to TRBJ1-1; TCRdb outputs TRBD1, but without DNA this stays unchecked. Here the CDR3 reads CASRNPGGSKAFF.